What follows are 6 T cell receptor beta chains derived from one specimen sequenced in a study of blood T cell repertoires in COVID-19. Method: immunoSEQ multiplex PCR; TCRdb's copy keeps in-frame clones and lacks some. The table shows a few hundred thousand clones, with more than 75% occurring only once. The specimen was peripheral blood. Receptors were obtained from a man of 80 years or more with acute or convalescent COVID-19.

This clone was seen more than once but under ten times. The rearrangement uses TRBV28 and TRBJ2-1; D gene uncertain. Germline CDR1 reads MDHEN; CDR2 reads SYDVKM. The CDR3 totals 14 residues. V lost 2 bases to trimming and J lost 2 bases, with 7 bases between them. CDR3 DNA: TGTGCCAGCAGTTTAGGTCCAGCCTACAATGAGCAGTTCTTC. Its protein is CASSLGPAYNEQFF.

A single count supports this clone. The genes are TRBV5-4 and TRBJ1-1; no reliable D call. This CDR3 contains 12 residues. Germline V gene lookup returns CDR1 SGHNT and CDR2 YYREEE (reference sequence). The V gene lost 4 bases and the J gene lost 11 bases, with 15 bases spanning the gap. CDR3 protein: CASSQDGEKAFF. CDR3 sequence (DNA): TGTGCCAGCAGCCAAGACGGGGAGAAGGCTTTCTTT.

This clone appeared a single time. The chain recombines TRBV5-1 with TRBJ2-7, with 8 bases aligning to TRBD2. The length of the CDR3 is 16 residues. V shed 1 base and J 5 bases; nucleotides not matched to a gene: 11. Germline V gene lookup returns CDR1 SGHRS and CDR2 YFSETQ. The CDR3 nucleotides read TGCGCCAGCAGCTTGCGCGGGGGGTCTCTTTCCCACGAGCAGTACTTC. Translated, it gives CASSLRGGSLSHEQYF.

This clone appeared once. V and J are TRBV6-5 and TRBJ1-6, with TRBD1 matching over 8 bases. J was trimmed by 0 bases and V by 6 bases; bases with no gene match: 4. The germline CDR1 and CDR2 sequences are MNHEY and SVGAGI. The CDR3 loop spans 16 amino acids. CDR3 sequence reads: CASSYRGSSYNSPLHF. The DNA for the CDR3 is TGTGCCAGCAGCTACAGGGGGAGCTCCTATAATTCACCCCTCCACTTT.

The CDR3 nucleotides are TGCGCCAGCAGCGGGGGACAGGCTAACTCTGGAAACACCATATATTTT. Translating gives CASSGGQANSGNTIYF. V is TRBV5-1 and J is TRBJ1-3, with 8 bases aligning to TRBD1. The germline CDR1 and CDR2 sequences are SGHRS and YFSETQ. V lost 4 bases, J lost 0 bases, and 6 bases stayed unmatched. CDR3 length equals 16 residues.

Notes on this clone: The same CDR3 also results from other DNA sequences found in this sample. The CDR3 loop reads CASSVGGTGGYEQYF. Written as DNA, the CDR3 is TGTGCCAGCAGCGTAGGGGGGACAGGGGGCTACGAGCAGTACTTC. The V call is TRBV9, the J call TRBJ2-7; TRBD1 aligns across 11 bases. Germline V gene lookup returns CDR1 SGDLS and CDR2 YYNGEE. V dropped 0 bases and J dropped 3; count of bases not matched to a gene: 2. The CDR3 sequence is 15 residues long.